A selection of T cell receptor beta chains follows, all from one sample in a study of OX40 agonist ivuxolimab in advanced cancers. The protocol was immunoSEQ multiplex PCR, while the TCRdb copy is restricted to in-frame clones and leaves out a portion. The sample records around 38,000 clones, just under 80% being singletons. This material consisted of CD4+ or CD8+ T cells sorted from blood, taken in a trial of the OX40 agonist ivuxolimab. The receptors stem from an adult with an advanced solid tumor such as melanoma, head and neck, liver or kidney cancer. The CDR3 runs from the conserved cysteine through the conserved F or W. A D gene is named only where the DNA matches it firmly. Part of the rows lack a size; the others show once, few, many or a class for expanded clones.

j_gene	abundance	v_gene	d_gene	CDR3aa	CDR3nt
TRBJ2-7	.	TRBV6-5	TRBD2	CASRASGSHSYEQYF	TGTGCCAGCAGGGCCAGCGGGAGCCACTCCTACGAGCAGTACTTC
TRBJ2-7	few	TRBV18	TRBD2	CASSHPGKRGVDEQYF	TGTGCCAGCTCACACCCAGGAAAGCGGGGGGTCGACGAGCAGTACTTC
TRBJ2-1	.	TRBV12-5	TRBD2	CASGRPGLGDNEQFF	TGTGCTAGTGGCCGCCCGGGACTAGGGGATAATGAGCAGTTCTTC
TRBJ1-4	.	TRBV5-1	.	CASSLASGFGEKLFF	TGCGCCAGCAGCCTCGCTTCAGGGTTTGGAGAAAAACTGTTTTTT
TRBJ1-1	.	TRBV30	.	CAWNRVWAFF	TGTGCCTGGAACAGGGTATGGGCTTTCTTT
TRBJ2-3	.	TRBV2	.	CASSRLIRGDTQYF	TGTGCCAGCAGTCGACTGATCCGGGGAGATACGCAGTATTTT
TRBJ2-7	once	TRBV6-5	.	CASSYLQGNPYEQYF	TGTGCCAGCAGTTACCTCCAGGGAAACCCCTACGAGCAGTACTTC
TRBJ1-1	.	TRBV6-6	TRBD1	CASSYRTGGTEAFF	TGTGCCAGCAGTTACCGGACAGGGGGCACTGAAGCTTTCTTT
TRBJ2-1	.	TRBV5-8	.	CASSPYYLSSYNEQFF	TGTGCCAGCAGCCCCTACTACTTGAGCTCCTACAATGAGCAGTTCTTC
TRBJ2-7	.	TRBV9	TRBD2	CASSGTSDYEQYF	TGTGCCAGCAGCGGGACTAGCGATTACGAGCAGTACTTC
TRBJ1-5	few	TRBV7-4	.	CASSSRPYSNQPQHF	TGTGCCAGCAGCTCCCGACCATATAGCAATCAGCCCCAGCATTTT
TRBJ2-7	.	TRBV6-5	TRBD1	CASSRDRVSSYEQYF	TGTGCCAGCAGCCGGGACAGGGTCAGCTCCTACGAGCAGTACTTC
TRBJ1-4	.	TRBV28	TRBD1	CASSPRGPNEKLFF	TGTGCCAGCAGTCCCAGGGGGCCTAATGAAAAACTGTTTTTT
TRBJ1-6	.	TRBV9	.	CASSVAGRDSLHF	TGTGCCAGCAGCGTAGCGGGGAGAGACTCCCTCCACTTT
TRBJ2-3	.	TRBV2	TRBD2	CASRKRGNTDTQYF	TGTGCCAGCAGGAAGCGGGGGAACACAGATACGCAGTATTTT
TRBJ2-5	.	TRBV14	.	CASSQVQKTQYF	TGTGCCAGCAGCCAAGTGCAGAAGACCCAGTACTTC
TRBJ1-1	.	TRBV9	.	CASSVGGRRNTEAFF	TGTGCCAGCAGCGTAGGGGGACGTCGGAACACTGAAGCTTTCTTT
TRBJ2-5	.	TRBV5-6	TRBD1	CASSPDRGRRWEAQYF	TGTGCCAGCAGCCCGGACAGGGGGCGAAGGTGGGAGGCCCAGTACTTC
TRBJ1-4	.	TRBV18	TRBD1	CASSPPTGGDEKLFF	TGTGCCAGCTCACCACCTACAGGGGGAGATGAAAAACTGTTTTTT
TRBJ2-5	.	TRBV7-2	TRBD2	CASSPQWTSSETQYF	TGTGCCAGCAGCCCTCAGTGGACTAGTAGTGAGACCCAGTACTTC
TRBJ2-7	.	TRBV11-3	TRBD2	CASSFLAGGAYEQYF	TGTGCCAGCAGCTTCCTAGCGGGGGGAGCCTACGAGCAGTACTTC
TRBJ2-1	.	TRBV18	TRBD2	CASSPTSGSNSYNEQFF	TGTGCCAGCTCGCCGACTAGCGGGAGTAATTCCTACAATGAGCAGTTCTTC
TRBJ1-6	.	TRBV5-5	.	CASSSFNGGIRPLHF	TGTGCCAGCAGCTCCTTTAACGGAGGGATCAGACCCCTCCACTTT
TRBJ2-1	.	TRBV18	TRBD1	CASSLDRGRKDNEQFF	TGTGCCAGCTCGCTCGACAGGGGTCGGAAGGACAATGAGCAGTTCTTC
TRBJ2-7	.	TRBV5-8	.	CASSLRGIYEQYF	TGTGCCAGCAGCTTAAGGGGCATCTACGAGCAGTACTTC
TRBJ2-4	.	TRBV30	.	CAWSVGLNIQYF	TGTGCCTGGAGTGTTGGACTGAACATTCAGTACTTC
TRBJ1-3	.	TRBV6-1	.	CASSDRDLRFSGNTIYF	TGTGCCAGCAGTGATAGGGACCTGCGGTTCTCTGGAAACACCATATATTTT
TRBJ1-3	.	TRBV5-1	TRBD1	CASSSTGEGNTIYF	TGCGCCAGCAGCTCGACAGGGGAAGGAAACACCATATATTTT
TRBJ2-2	.	TRBV6-6	TRBD2	CVSVGSGRTGELFF	TGTGTCTCGGTCGGGAGCGGGAGAACCGGGGAGCTGTTTTTT
TRBJ2-2	once	TRBV30	.	CAWSRTGELFF	TGTGCCTGGAGTCGGACCGGGGAGCTGTTTTTT
TRBJ2-1	once	TRBV7-6	TRBD2	CASTTLIAGGPSAGYNEQFF	TGTGCCAGCACCACTCTAATAGCGGGAGGGCCCTCAGCAGGCTACAATGAGCAGTTCTTC
TRBJ2-5	.	TRBV9	TRBD2	CASSVGLAGGGETQYF	TGTGCCAGCAGCGTAGGACTAGCGGGAGGCGGAGAGACCCAGTACTTC
TRBJ2-1	once	TRBV10-1	TRBD2	CASSGPTSGRLNEQFF	TGCGCCAGCTCGGGCCCGACTAGCGGGAGACTAAATGAGCAGTTCTTC
TRBJ1-1	.	TRBV28	TRBD1	CASSPGGMMNTEAFF	TGTGCCAGCAGCCCAGGGGGCATGATGAACACTGAAGCTTTCTTT
TRBJ1-1	.	TRBV7-2	.	CASSRFPPTEAFF	TGTGCCAGCAGCCGTTTTCCCCCCACTGAAGCTTTCTTT
TRBJ1-2	.	TRBV25-1	.	CASSPGPSYGYTF	TGTGCCAGCAGCCCGGGGCCCAGCTATGGCTACACCTTC
TRBJ2-7	.	TRBV29-1	.	CSVEANGYEQYF	TGCAGCGTTGAAGCGAACGGCTACGAGCAGTACTTC
TRBJ2-7	.	TRBV30	.	CAWAGPYEQYF	TGTGCCTGGGCGGGGCCGTACGAGCAGTACTTC
TRBJ2-7	.	TRBV14	TRBD1	CASSQDTRDRGSYEQYF	TGTGCCAGCAGCCAAGATACAAGGGACAGGGGTAGCTACGAGCAGTACTTC
TRBJ1-5	.	TRBV20-1	.	CSARRGGPQHF	TGCAGTGCTAGGAGGGGTGGGCCCCAGCATTTT
TRBJ1-6	few	TRBV25-1	.	CASSVSDWVSPLHF	TGTGCCAGCAGTGTCTCCGATTGGGTGTCACCCCTCCACTTT
TRBJ2-6	.	TRBV19	.	CASSQMSGANVLTF	TGTGCCAGTAGTCAGATGTCTGGGGCCAACGTCCTGACTTTC
TRBJ1-4	.	TRBV28	.	CASSGGLHNEKLFF	TGTGCCAGCAGTGGGGGACTGCATAATGAAAAACTGTTTTTT
TRBJ1-1	.	TRBV5-4	TRBD1	CASSLATGEGNTEAFF	TGTGCCAGCAGCTTAGCGACAGGGGAGGGGAACACTGAAGCTTTCTTT
TRBJ2-6	.	TRBV6-5	.	CASSTAGAGANVLTF	TGTGCCAGCAGTACCGCAGGGGCTGGGGCCAACGTCCTGACTTTC
TRBJ2-7	.	TRBV21-1	.	CASSKGVRAGRGEQYF	TGTGCCAGCAGCAAAGGAGTAAGGGCAGGACGAGGCGAGCAGTACTTC
TRBJ2-2	.	TRBV7-3	TRBD1	CASSPPWGQGATGELFF	TGTGCCAGCAGCCCCCCCTGGGGACAGGGGGCAACCGGGGAGCTGTTTTTT
TRBJ2-7	.	TRBV27	TRBD2	CASHPLLAGAGGDEQYF	TGTGCCAGCCACCCCCTTCTAGCGGGAGCCGGGGGGGACGAGCAGTACTTC